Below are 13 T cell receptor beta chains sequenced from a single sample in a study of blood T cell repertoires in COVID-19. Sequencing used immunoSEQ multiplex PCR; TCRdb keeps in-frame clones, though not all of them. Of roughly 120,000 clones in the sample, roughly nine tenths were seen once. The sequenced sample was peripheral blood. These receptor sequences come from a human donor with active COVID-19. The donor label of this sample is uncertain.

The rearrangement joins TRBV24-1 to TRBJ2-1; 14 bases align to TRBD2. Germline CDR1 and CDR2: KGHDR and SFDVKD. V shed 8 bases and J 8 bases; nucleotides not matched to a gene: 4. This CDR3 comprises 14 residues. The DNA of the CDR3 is TGTGCCACCATGACTAGCGGGGGGGCAGATGAGCAGTTCTTC. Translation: CATMTSGGADEQFF.

The CDR3 DNA is TGTGCCAGCAGCTCGCCAGGGGCGGACTCTGGAAACACCATATATTTT. Protein sequence: CASSSPGADSGNTIYF. The chain combines TRBV7-6 with TRBJ1-3; D is possibly TRBD1 (6 bases). The V end was cut by 4 bases, the J end by 0 bases, with 13 bases between. Germline V CDR1 and CDR2: SGHVS, FNYEAQ. This CDR3 region has 16 residues.

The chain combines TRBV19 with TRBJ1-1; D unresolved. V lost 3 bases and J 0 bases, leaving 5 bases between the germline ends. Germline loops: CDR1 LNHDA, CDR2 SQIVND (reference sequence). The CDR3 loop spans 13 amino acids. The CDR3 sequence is CASSMTLNTEAFF. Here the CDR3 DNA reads TGTGCCAGTAGTATGACATTGAACACTGAAGCTTTCTTT.

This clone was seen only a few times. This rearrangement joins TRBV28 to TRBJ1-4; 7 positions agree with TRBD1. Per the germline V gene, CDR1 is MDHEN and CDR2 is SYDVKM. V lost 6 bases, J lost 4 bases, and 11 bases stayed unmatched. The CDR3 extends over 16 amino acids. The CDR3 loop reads CASSLLGTANNEKLFF. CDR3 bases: TGTGCCAGCAGCCTTCTCGGGACAGCCAATAATGAAAAACTGTTTTTT.

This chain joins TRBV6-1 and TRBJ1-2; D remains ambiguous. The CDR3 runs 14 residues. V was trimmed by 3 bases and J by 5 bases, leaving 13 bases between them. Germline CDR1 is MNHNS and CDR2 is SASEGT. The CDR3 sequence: CASSDPRGRYGYTF. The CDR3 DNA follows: TGTGCCAGCAGTGATCCACGCGGAAGGTATGGCTACACCTTC.

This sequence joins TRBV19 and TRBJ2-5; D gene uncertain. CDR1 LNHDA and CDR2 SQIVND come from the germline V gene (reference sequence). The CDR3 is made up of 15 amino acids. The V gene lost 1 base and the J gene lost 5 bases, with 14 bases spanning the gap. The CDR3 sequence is CASSIGPAAPETQYF. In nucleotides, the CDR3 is TGTGCCAGTAGTATAGGCCCGGCGGCCCCCGAGACCCAGTACTTC.

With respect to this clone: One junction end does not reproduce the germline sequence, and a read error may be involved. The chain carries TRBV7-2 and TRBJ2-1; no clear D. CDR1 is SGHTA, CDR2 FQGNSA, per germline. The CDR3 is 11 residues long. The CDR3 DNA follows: TGTGCCAGCAGGTTAGTCGGTGAGCAGTTCTTC. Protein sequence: CASRLVGEQFF.

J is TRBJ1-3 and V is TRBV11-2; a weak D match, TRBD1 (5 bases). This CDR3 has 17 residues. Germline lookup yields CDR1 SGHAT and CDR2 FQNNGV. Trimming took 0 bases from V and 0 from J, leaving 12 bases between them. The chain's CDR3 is CASSLEPDSYSGNTIYF. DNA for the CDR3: TGTGCCAGCAGCTTAGAACCCGACAGCTACTCTGGAAACACCATATATTTT.

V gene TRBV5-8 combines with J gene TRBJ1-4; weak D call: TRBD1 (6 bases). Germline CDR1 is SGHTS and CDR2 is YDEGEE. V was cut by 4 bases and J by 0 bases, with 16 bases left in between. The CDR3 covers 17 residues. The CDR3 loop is CASSNTGTIATNEKLFF. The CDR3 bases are TGTGCCAGCAGCAACACCGGGACAATCGCAACTAATGAAAAACTGTTTTTT.

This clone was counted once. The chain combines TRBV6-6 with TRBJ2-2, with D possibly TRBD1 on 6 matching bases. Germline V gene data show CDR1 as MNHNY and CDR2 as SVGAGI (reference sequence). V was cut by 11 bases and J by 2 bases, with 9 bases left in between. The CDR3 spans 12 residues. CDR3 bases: TGTGCCGGGGGACAAAACACCGGGGAGCTGTTTTTT. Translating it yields CAGGQNTGELFF.

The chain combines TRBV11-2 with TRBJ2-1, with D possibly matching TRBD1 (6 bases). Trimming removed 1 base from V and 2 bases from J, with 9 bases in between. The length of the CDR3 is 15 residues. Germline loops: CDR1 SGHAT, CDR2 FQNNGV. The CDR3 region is CASSLVGTTYNEQFF. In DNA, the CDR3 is TGTGCCAGCAGCTTAGTTGGGACAACCTACAATGAGCAGTTCTTC. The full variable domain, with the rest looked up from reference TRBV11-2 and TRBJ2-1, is EAGVAQSPRYKIIEKRQSVAFWCNPISGHATLYWYQQILGQGPKLLIQFQNNGVVDDSQLPKDRFSAERLKGVDSTLKIQPAKLEDSAVYLCASSLVGTTYNEQFFGPGTRLTVL.

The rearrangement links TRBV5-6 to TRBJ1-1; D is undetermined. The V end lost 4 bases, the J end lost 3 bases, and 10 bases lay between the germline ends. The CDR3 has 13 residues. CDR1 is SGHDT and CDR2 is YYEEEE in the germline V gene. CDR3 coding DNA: TGTGCCAGCAGCCCCCGGGTCTACACTGAAGCTTTCTTT. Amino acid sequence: CASSPRVYTEAFF.

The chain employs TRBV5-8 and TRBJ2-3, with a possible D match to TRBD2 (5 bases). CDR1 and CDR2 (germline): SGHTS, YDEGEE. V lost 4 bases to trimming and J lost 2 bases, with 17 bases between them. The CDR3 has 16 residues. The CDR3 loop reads CASSERDFSITDTQYF. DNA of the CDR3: TGTGCCAGCAGCGAGAGGGATTTTAGCATCACAGATACGCAGTATTTT.